This T cell receptor (beta chain) was sequenced in a study of blood T cells in healthy people across ages. Overall study findings and caveats: The study found more naive CD4+ cells and higher diversity in long-lived than aged donors.

Sample-barcoded 5' priming and a J-beta primer mix drove a second PCR of roughly 6 to 12 cycles. TCRdb reanalysed the 5' RACE reads using MiXCR and keeps one entry per CDR3 protein. The table records around 1.1 million distinct CDR3 sequences, more than 30% of them present only once. PBMCs were isolated at a quantity of at least 6 million per sample. As regards this clonotype: Its antigen is currently unknown.

The clonotype comes from a man between 18 and 35 years old in good health. Material for sequencing was blood.

CDR3 residues: CASSSAGGTEAFF. CDR3 bases: TGTGCCAGCAGCTCCGCTGGGGGGACTGAAGCTTTCTTT. The V and J genes are TRBV7-8 and TRBJ1-1, with D perhaps matching TRBD1 (5 bases). Trimming shortened V by 4 bases and J by 5 bases, and 11 bases separated the two germline ends. This CDR3 comprises 13 residues. Germline-derived CDR1 and CDR2 are SGHVS and FQNEAQ.